These 27 T cell receptor beta chains came from one sample sequenced in a study of blood T cells in healthy people across ages (dated by TCRdb to between 2014 and 2017). Library preparation was by 5' RACE. TCRdb records Illumina HiSeq 2500 as the sequencer. The second PCR ran for roughly 7 to 11 cycles and used a J-beta primer mix along with a sample-barcoded 5' primer. TCRdb reran the public reads through fastp at Q25 and MiXCR, keeping productive beta chains. CDR3 protein sequences are deduplicated, and each keeps its most common genes and DNA. The sample table shows over 450,000 distinct CDR3 sequences, and approximately 25% are seen once. The ten largest clones capture around 10% of the sample. These same records also appear under a second study, on T cells of mothers and their children.

Material for sequencing was blood. The receptors derive from a boy younger than 18 in good health.

The chain combines TRBV20-1 with TRBJ2-1, with a weak D call TRBD2 (6 bases). Germline-derived CDR1 and CDR2 are DFQATT and SNEGSKA (reference sequence). V was pared by 5 bases and J by 0 bases, with 14 bases between. CDR3 size: 15 residues. CDR3 sequence: CSARRGVSSYNEQFF. CDR3 sequence (DNA): TGCAGTGCTCGCCGCGGGGTAAGCTCCTACAATGAGCAGTTCTTC.

This clonotype came up a few times. This chain links TRBV28 with TRBJ2-5, with 9 bases aligning to TRBD1. Matching the DNA end better, TRBJ2-7 makes the J call doubtful. The CDR3 sequence is 20 residues long. The V gene's germline CDR1 is MDHEN and CDR2 SYDVKM. CDR3 DNA: TGTGCCAGCAGTTTAGTTCTCCCAGGATTGTCGGGACAGGGTCGATACGAGCAGTACTTC. Translating it yields CASSLVLPGLSGQGRYEQYF.

The chain links TRBV5-1 to TRBJ2-2; D may be TRBD1 (5 bases). Germline V gene sequence: CDR1 SGHRS, CDR2 YFSETQ. This CDR3 has 15 amino acids. V was shortened by 1 base and J by 6 bases, with 13 bases between the two germline ends. The CDR3 spells CASSLWFEGAGELFF. For the CDR3, the DNA is TGCGCCAGCAGCTTGTGGTTTGAAGGGGCCGGGGAGCTGTTTTTT.

This clonotype showed up just a few times. The V gene is TRBV29-1, the J gene TRBJ2-1, with 10 bases fitting TRBD2. The CDR3 has 18 amino acids. V gave up 0 bases and J gave up 0 bases; unmatched junction bases: 8. CDR1 and CDR2 (germline): SQVTM, ANQGSEA. CDR3 sequence reads: CSVEDGLAGVNSYNEQFF. In DNA form, the CDR3 reads TGCAGCGTTGAAGACGGGCTAGCGGGGGTAAACTCCTACAATGAGCAGTTCTTC.

Regarding this clonotype: Relative to the germline gene, one junction end is altered; a read error may explain this. This sequence joins TRBV3-1 and TRBJ2-5; 11 bases line up with TRBD2. Germline CDR1 LGHDT, CDR2 YNNKEL (reference sequence). The CDR3 has 16 amino acids. CDR3 residues: CASSQLAGGDREAQCF. CDR3 in DNA: TGTGCCAGCAGCCAACTAGCGGGAGGCGATCGAGAGGCCCAGTGCTTC.

The V gene is TRBV5-6, the J gene TRBJ2-5; 12 bases agree with TRBD1. Matching the DNA end better, TRBJ2-7 makes the J call doubtful. Germline CDR1 and CDR2: SGHDT and YYEEEE. The CDR3 has 17 residues. CDR3 protein: CASSFLIRDRGPYEQYF. For the CDR3, the DNA is TGTGCCAGCAGCTTCTTAATCCGGGACAGGGGGCCCTACGAGCAGTACTTC.

This clonotype appeared a few times. The genes are TRBV28 and TRBJ1-3; D remains unclear. The V gene's germline CDR1 is MDHEN and CDR2 SYDVKM. The V end lost 3 bases, the J end lost 5 bases, and 11 bases lay between the germline ends. This CDR3 has 14 amino acids. The CDR3 region has the DNA TGTGCCAGCAGTTTTGAGAGGCCCAGAAACACCATATATTTT. It specifies CASSFERPRNTIYF.

This sequence joins TRBV29-1 and TRBJ2-6, with 7 bases matching TRBD1. V lost 6 bases, J lost 0 bases, and 2 bases stayed unmatched. The CDR3 is made up of 14 amino acids. Germline V lookup: CDR1 SQVTM, CDR2 ANQGSEA. The CDR3 is CSVTGDSGANVLTF. The CDR3 DNA follows: TGCAGCGTCACAGGGGACTCTGGGGCCAACGTCCTGACTTTC.

In its sample, this clonotype was seen a few times. This chain connects TRBV3-1 to TRBJ2-7; TRBD1 matches at 7 bases. Germline CDR1 is LGHDT and CDR2 is YNNKEL (reference sequence). The V segment lost 2 bases and the J segment 3 bases; nucleotides outside the gene matches: 4. There are 14 residues in the CDR3. The CDR3 region is CASSQRGTDYEQYF. In DNA form, the CDR3 reads TGTGCCAGCAGCCAAAGGGGGACAGACTACGAGCAGTACTTC.

This chain links TRBV28 with TRBJ2-2; D call uncertain. The CDR3 loop spans 13 amino acids. Germline V gene data show CDR1 as MDHEN and CDR2 as SYDVKM. V gave up 5 bases and J gave up 9 bases, with 13 bases separating them. This CDR3 is CASSRLGQWELFF. For the CDR3, the DNA is TGTGCCAGCAGTCGCTTAGGCCAGTGGGAGCTGTTTTTT.

The chain uses TRBV5-6 and TRBJ2-2; D call uncertain. Germline CDR1 reads SGHDT; CDR2 reads YYEEEE. This CDR3 spans 14 amino acids. V gave up 1 base and J gave up 4 bases, with 8 bases separating them. The CDR3 DNA follows: TGTGCCAGCAGCTTGAGTGGTCCCACCGGGGAGCTGTTTTTT. This translates into CASSLSGPTGELFF.

Only a few counts were recorded for this clonotype. The genes are TRBV2 and TRBJ2-1; 10 positions agree with TRBD2. TRBJ2-5 matches the DNA end more closely, so the J call is doubtful. There are 14 residues in the CDR3. Germline V gene lookup returns CDR1 SNHLY and CDR2 FYNNEI. In nucleotides, the CDR3 is TGTGCCAGCGGAACCGGGACTAGCGTCGAGACCCAGTACTTC. Protein sequence: CASGTGTSVETQYF.

J is TRBJ1-1 and V is TRBV7-3, with D maybe TRBD1 (5 bases). The CDR3 runs 13 residues. Germline V gene lookup returns CDR1 SGHTA and CDR2 FQGTGA. V was clipped by 8 bases and J by 2 bases, with 12 bases between them. The CDR3 coding sequence is TGTGCCAGCGGGACGGCGGGTAACACTGAAGCTTTCTTT. Amino acids: CASGTAGNTEAFF.

A few counts support this clonotype. The chain joins TRBV12-3 or TRBV12-4 to TRBJ2-1, with 7 bases identical to TRBD1. The J call may be in error: the DNA end matches TRBJ2-7 better. The CDR3 length is 15 residues. The CDR3 region has the DNA TGTGCCAGCAGTTTAGACCGAACAGGGGTCGTCGAGCAGTACTTC. Its translation: CASSLDRTGVVEQYF.

Concerning this clonotype: At one end, the junction sequence differs from germline, possibly due to a read error. The chain links TRBV9 to TRBJ2-2, with a weak D call TRBD2 (5 bases). CDR3 size: 14 residues. Germline V CDR1 and CDR2: SGDLS, YYNGEE. Here the CDR3 reads CASSVTPGSGELFF. The CDR3 nucleotides read TGTGCTAGCAGCGTAACTCCGGGGTCCGGGGAGCTGTTTTTT.

This clonotype was detected only a few times. V gene TRBV4-3 combines with J gene TRBJ2-5, with 7 positions matching TRBD1. Germline CDR1 and CDR2: LGHNA and YSLEER. The CDR3 loop spans 15 amino acids. The V segment lost 0 bases and the J segment 1 base; nucleotides outside the gene matches: 2. The CDR3: CASSQDRGTQETQYF. The CDR3 DNA follows: TGCGCCAGCAGCCAAGACAGGGGGACCCAAGAGACCCAGTACTTC.

In this sample, this clonotype turned up a few times. At one end, the junction sequence differs from germline, possibly due to a read error. The rearrangement links TRBV6-6 to TRBJ1-5; D is undetermined. The CDR3 is 13 residues long. From germline, CDR1 is MNHNY and CDR2 SVGAGI (reference sequence). CDR3 sequence: CASSDHNDQPRHF. The CDR3 DNA follows: TGTGCCAGCAGTGATCATAACGATCAGCCCCGGCATTTT.

CDR3 loop: CATSLLLTGVEQYF. CDR3 bases: TGTGCCACCAGCCTCCTCTTAACAGGGGTCGAGCAGTACTTC. V gene TRBV15 combines with J gene TRBJ2-7; 7 bases are a match to TRBD1. The CDR3 spans 14 residues. V gave up 5 bases and J gave up 6 bases; unmatched junction bases: 10. Germline lookup yields CDR1 LNHNV and CDR2 YYDKDF (reference sequence).

The chain couples TRBV7-9 to TRBJ2-2; D unresolved. Per germline, CDR1 SEHNR and CDR2 FQNEAQ (reference sequence). The ends were cut back, 5 bases at V and 4 bases at J, with 11 bases in the middle. The CDR3 totals 14 residues. The chain's CDR3 is CASSEYSSTGELFF. DNA of the CDR3: TGTGCCAGCAGCGAATATTCGTCCACCGGGGAGCTGTTTTTT.

V and J are TRBV4-2 and TRBJ2-7, with TRBD1 as a possible D gene (5 bases). The V gene's germline CDR1 is LGHNA and CDR2 YNFKEQ. The CDR3 covers 16 residues. V lost 4 bases and J 2 bases, leaving 18 bases between the germline ends. CDR3 coding DNA: TGTGCCAGCAGCCTAAGAGGTAGGGGCTCTGCCTACGAGCAGTACTTC. Translating gives CASSLRGRGSAYEQYF.

This clonotype showed up just a few times. The chain has TRBV12-3 or TRBV12-4 and TRBJ2-7, with a tentative D call TRBD1 (5 bases). V was cut by 5 bases and J by 2 bases, with 13 bases left in between. The CDR3 sequence is 14 residues long. The CDR3 is CASSPYGATYEQYF. DNA for the CDR3: TGTGCCAGCAGTCCTTATGGGGCGACCTACGAGCAGTACTTC.

V and J are TRBV28 and TRBJ2-1; 8 positions agree with TRBD2. Germline-derived CDR1 and CDR2 are MDHEN and SYDVKM. V lost 4 bases, J lost 6 bases, and 17 bases stayed unmatched. This CDR3 spans 18 amino acids. The CDR3 here is CASSSPRGSGKRSNEQFF. The CDR3 bases are TGTGCCAGCAGTTCCCCCCGGGGTAGCGGGAAACGGAGCAATGAGCAGTTCTTC.

This clonotype showed up just a few times. The chain carries TRBV7-2 and TRBJ2-5; 12 bases map to TRBD2. This CDR3 has 16 residues. J was trimmed by 5 bases and V by 5 bases; bases with no gene match: 9. The V gene's germline CDR1 is SGHTA and CDR2 FQGNSA. The CDR3 DNA reads TGTGCCAGCAGCAGAATTCTAGCGGGGGGGCTCGAGACCCAGTACTTC. It specifies CASSRILAGGLETQYF.

The J gene is TRBJ2-1, the V gene TRBV3-1; 7 positions match TRBD2. After removal of 1 base from V and 8 bases from J, the junction contained 14 bases not matched to a gene. The CDR3 contains 17 residues. CDR1 and CDR2 (germline): LGHDT, YNNKEL (reference sequence). Written as DNA, the CDR3 is TGTGCCAGCAGCCAAGCCCAGGCTGGACTAGTAGCGGATGAGCAGTTCTTC. Residues: CASSQAQAGLVADEQFF.

This clonotype was seen at least ten times. The CDR3 sequence: CSARGVGAQHF. The CDR3 DNA sequence: TGCAGTGCTAGAGGGGTCGGTGCCCAGCATTTT. The genes are TRBV20-1 and TRBJ1-5; D uncertain. V was cut by 1 base and J by 11 bases, with 9 bases left in between. The germline V gene has CDR1 DFQATT and CDR2 SNEGSKA (reference sequence). The CDR3 has 11 residues.

The chain combines TRBV7-8 with TRBJ1-1, with a possible D match to TRBD1 (5 bases). CDR1 and CDR2 from the germline V gene are SGHVS and FQNEAQ. The CDR3 contains 15 residues. V was clipped by 3 bases and J by 6 bases, with 17 bases between them. CDR3: CASSLARAGHPEAFF. The CDR3 nucleotides are TGTGCCAGCAGCTTGGCACGCGCAGGACATCCTGAAGCTTTCTTT.

The chain has TRBV7-2 and TRBJ2-1, with D tentatively TRBD1 (6 bases). The V gene lost 4 bases and the J gene lost 8 bases, with 21 bases spanning the gap. The CDR3 loop spans 16 amino acids. Germline CDR1 is SGHTA and CDR2 is FQGNSA. CDR3 bases: TGTGCCAGCAGCTCCAGGAGAGGGGGAAATAGGGATGAGCAGTTCTTC. Protein sequence: CASSSRRGGNRDEQFF.